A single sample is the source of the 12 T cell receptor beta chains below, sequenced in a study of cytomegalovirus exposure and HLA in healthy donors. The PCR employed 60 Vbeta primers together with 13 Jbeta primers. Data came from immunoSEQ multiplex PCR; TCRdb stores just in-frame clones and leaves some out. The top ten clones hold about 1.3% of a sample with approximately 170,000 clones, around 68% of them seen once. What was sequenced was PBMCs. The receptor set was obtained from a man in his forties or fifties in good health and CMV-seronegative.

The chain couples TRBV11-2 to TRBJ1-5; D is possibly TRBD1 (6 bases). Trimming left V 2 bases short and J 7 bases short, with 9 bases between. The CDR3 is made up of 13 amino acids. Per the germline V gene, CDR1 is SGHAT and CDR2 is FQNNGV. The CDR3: CASSLQGYQPQHF. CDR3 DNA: TGTGCCAGCAGCTTACAGGGGTACCAGCCCCAGCATTTT.

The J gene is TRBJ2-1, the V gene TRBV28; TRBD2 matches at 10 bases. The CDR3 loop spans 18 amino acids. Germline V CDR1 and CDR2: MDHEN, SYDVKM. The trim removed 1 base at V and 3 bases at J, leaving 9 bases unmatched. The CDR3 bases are TGTGCCAGCAGTTTATCGAACTTACTAGCGGGGTTCTACAATGAGCAGTTCTTC. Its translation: CASSLSNLLAGFYNEQFF.

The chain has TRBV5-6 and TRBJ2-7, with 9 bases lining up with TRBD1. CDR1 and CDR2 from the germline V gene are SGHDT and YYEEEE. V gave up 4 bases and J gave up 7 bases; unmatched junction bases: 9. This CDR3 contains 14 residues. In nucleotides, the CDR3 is TGTGCCAGCAGCCCGGACAGGGGCGGGGGAGAGCAGTACTTC. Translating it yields CASSPDRGGGEQYF.

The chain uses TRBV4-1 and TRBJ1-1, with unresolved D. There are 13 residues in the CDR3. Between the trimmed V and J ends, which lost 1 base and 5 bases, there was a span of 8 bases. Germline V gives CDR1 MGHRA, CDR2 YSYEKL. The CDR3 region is CASSQVGITEAFF. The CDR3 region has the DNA TGCGCCAGCAGCCAAGTCGGGATTACTGAAGCTTTCTTT.

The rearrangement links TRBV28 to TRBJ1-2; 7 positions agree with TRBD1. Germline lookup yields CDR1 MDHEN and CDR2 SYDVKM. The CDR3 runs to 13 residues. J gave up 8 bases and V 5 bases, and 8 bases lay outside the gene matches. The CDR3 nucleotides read TGTGCCAGCAGTACCTTGACAGGGTTAGGCTACACCTTC. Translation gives CASSTLTGLGYTF.

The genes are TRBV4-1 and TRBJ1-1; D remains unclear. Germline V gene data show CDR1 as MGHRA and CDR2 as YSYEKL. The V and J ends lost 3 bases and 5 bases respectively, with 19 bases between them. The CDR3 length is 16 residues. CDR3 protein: CASSHEPGPGGTEAFF. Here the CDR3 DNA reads TGCGCCAGCAGCCACGAACCGGGCCCCGGAGGGACTGAAGCTTTCTTT.

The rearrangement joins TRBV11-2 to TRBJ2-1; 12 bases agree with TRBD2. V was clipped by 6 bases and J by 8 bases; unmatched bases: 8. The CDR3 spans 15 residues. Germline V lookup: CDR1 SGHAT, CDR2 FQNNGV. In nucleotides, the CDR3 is TGTGCCAGCAGGTCCGGACTAGCGGGGAAAGATGAGCAGTTCTTC. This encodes CASRSGLAGKDEQFF.

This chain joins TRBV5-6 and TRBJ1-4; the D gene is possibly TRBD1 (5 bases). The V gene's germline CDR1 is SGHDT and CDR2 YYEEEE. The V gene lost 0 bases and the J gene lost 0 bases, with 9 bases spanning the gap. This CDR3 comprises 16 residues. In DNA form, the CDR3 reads TGTGCCAGCAGCTTGGCAGGGTCTGCAACTAATGAAAAACTGTTTTTT. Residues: CASSLAGSATNEKLFF. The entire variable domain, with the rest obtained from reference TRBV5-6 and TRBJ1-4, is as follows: DAGVTQSPTHLIKTRGQQVTLRCSPKSGHDTVSWYQQALGQGPQFIFQYYEEEERQRGNFPDRFSGHQFPNYSSELNVNALLLGDSALYLCASSLAGSATNEKLFFGSGTQLSVL.

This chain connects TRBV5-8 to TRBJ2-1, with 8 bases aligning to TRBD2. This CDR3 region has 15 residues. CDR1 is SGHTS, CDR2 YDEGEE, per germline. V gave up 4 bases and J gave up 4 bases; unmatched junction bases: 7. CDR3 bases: TGTGCCAGCAGCAAGGAACTAGCGGCTTACAATGAGCAGTTCTTC. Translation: CASSKELAAYNEQFF.

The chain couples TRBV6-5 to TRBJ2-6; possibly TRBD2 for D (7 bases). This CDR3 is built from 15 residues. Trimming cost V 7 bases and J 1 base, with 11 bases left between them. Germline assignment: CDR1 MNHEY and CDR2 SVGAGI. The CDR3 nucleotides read TGTGCCAGCAATAAGGGGGGGTCTGGGGCCAACGTCCTGACTTTC. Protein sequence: CASNKGGSGANVLTF.

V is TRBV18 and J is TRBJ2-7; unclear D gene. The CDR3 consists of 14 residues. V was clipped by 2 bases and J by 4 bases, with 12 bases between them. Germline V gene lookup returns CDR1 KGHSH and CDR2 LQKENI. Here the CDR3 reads CASSPKVASYEQYF. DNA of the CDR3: TGTGCCAGCTCACCAAAGGTAGCTTCATACGAGCAGTACTTC. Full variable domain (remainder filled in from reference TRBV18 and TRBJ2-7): NAGVMQNPRHLVRRRGQEARLRCSPMKGHSHVYWYRQLPEEGLKFMVYLQKENIIDESGMPKERFSAEFPKEGPSILRIQQVVRGDSAAYFCASSPKVASYEQYFGPGTRLTVT.

The CDR3 loop reads CALAQGNTGELFF. CDR3 DNA sequence: TGTGCCCTTGCGCAGGGTAACACCGGGGAGCTGTTTTTT. The V and J genes are TRBV7-9 and TRBJ2-2; D perhaps matches TRBD1 (5 bases). V gave up 11 bases and J gave up 2 bases, with 12 bases separating them. This CDR3 region has 13 residues. The germline V gene encodes CDR1 SEHNR and CDR2 FQNEAQ (reference sequence). Drawing the rest from reference TRBV7-9 and TRBJ2-2, the complete variable domain is DTGVSQNPRHKITKRGQNVTFRCDPISEHNRLYWYRQTLGQGPEFLTYFQNEAQLEKSRLLSDRFSAERPKGSFSTLEIQRTEQGDSAMYLCALAQGNTGELFFGEGSRLTVL.